This T cell receptor beta chain is drawn from a study of regulatory T cells in long-lasting Graves disease. Arm-PCR with iRepertoire HTBI primers amplified the CDR3 regions for these TCR beta libraries. MiXCR, applied by TCRdb to the multiplex PCR reads, yields one record per CDR3 protein. Here the sample spans roughly 300,000 distinct CDR3 sequences, 20% to 25% being singletons. The sample's time point: persistent/refractory GD, antithyroid drugs over 5 years with positive TRAb. Generation of the TCR library employed RNA extracted from PBMCs. This clonotype was picked up many times. Trimming removed 3 bases at V and 2 bases at J, with 7 bases between. Germline values: CDR1 GTSNPN, CDR2 SVGIG (reference sequence). The CDR3 loop spans 12 amino acids.

The receptor was derived from a female donor with Graves disease. The chain uses TRBV30 and TRBJ1-2, with D hard to call. The sample consisted of peripheral blood mononuclear cells (PBMCs), taken when the disease was refractory, from a patient treated with antithyroid drugs. The CDR3 sequence: CAWRENNYGYTF. The CDR3 nucleotides are TGTGCCTGGAGGGAGAACAACTATGGCTACACCTTC.